Below are 10 T cell receptor beta chains sequenced from a single sample in a study of T cell responses to AZD1222 COVID-19 vaccine. Method: immunoSEQ multiplex PCR; TCRdb's copy keeps in-frame clones and lacks some. The sample contains 68,000 or so clones, 60% to 85% of which appear only once. The input for sequencing was peripheral blood, taken on day 0 of AZD1222 vaccination. These receptors came from an adult in good health.

In DNA, the CDR3 is TGCAGCGTTGAATCTGGGGTCACTGAAGCTTTCTTT. Protein sequence: CSVESGVTEAFF. The genes are TRBV29-1 and TRBJ1-1, with D uncertain. With 2 bases removed from V and 4 bases from J, the gap between germline ends came to 8 bases. This CDR3 contains 12 residues. The V gene's germline CDR1 is SQVTM and CDR2 ANQGSEA.

This chain joins TRBV30 and TRBJ2-3; D is uncertain. Germline V gives CDR1 GTSNPN, CDR2 SVGIG (reference sequence). V was trimmed by 0 bases and J by 4 bases, leaving 5 bases between them. CDR3 length: 12 amino acids. CDR3 DNA sequence: TGTGCCTGGAGTGTACAGTCAGATACGCAGTATTTT. Translated, it gives CAWSVQSDTQYF.

The CDR3 loop reads CASSEGLAGVGSSYNEQFF. The CDR3 DNA sequence: TGTGCCAGCAGCGAAGGACTAGCGGGGGTCGGAAGCTCCTACAATGAGCAGTTCTTC. The V gene is TRBV7-9, the J gene TRBJ2-1; 13 bases map to TRBD2. Germline CDR1 and CDR2: SEHNR and FQNEAQ (reference sequence). There are 19 residues in the CDR3. The trim removed 5 bases at V and 0 bases at J, leaving 10 bases unmatched.

The genes are TRBV5-1 and TRBJ2-3, with 10 positions matching TRBD2. J was trimmed by 0 bases and V by 2 bases; bases with no gene match: 0. The germline V gene has CDR1 SGHRS and CDR2 YFSETQ. The CDR3 length is 15 residues. The CDR3 DNA reads TGCGCCAGCAGCTTTAGCGGGGGGAGCACAGATACGCAGTATTTT. It translates to CASSFSGGSTDTQYF.

The chain has TRBV5-1 and TRBJ1-1; D is unclear. The CDR3 spans 16 residues. Germline CDR1 reads SGHRS; CDR2 reads YFSETQ. V lost 4 bases, J lost 7 bases, and 23 bases lay in between. CDR3 DNA: TGCGCCAGCAGCCTAGGACGGTTAGTGGAGAAGAATGAAGCTTTCTTT. This codes for CASSLGRLVEKNEAFF. Combining the CDR3 with reference TRBV5-1 and TRBJ1-1 gives the whole variable domain KAGVTQTPRYLIKTRGQQVTLSCSPISGHRSVSWYQQTPGQGLQFLFEYFSETQRNKGNFPGRFSGRQFSNSRSEMNVSTLELGDSALYLCASSLGRLVEKNEAFFGQGTRLTVV.

About this clone itself: The junction shows a germline mismatch at one end, possibly a read error. The chain couples TRBV9 to TRBJ2-1; the D is unclear. The CDR3 sequence is 16 residues long. The germline V gene encodes CDR1 SGDLS and CDR2 YYNGEE. CDR3 region: CASSADPYRANNGQFF. DNA of the CDR3: TGTGCCAGCAGCGCCGATCCATACCGGGCCAACAATGGGCAGTTCTTC.

The V call is TRBV30, the J call TRBJ1-3, with D unclear. The germline gives CDR1 GTSNPN, CDR2 SVGIG (reference sequence). The CDR3 runs to 12 residues. V was shortened by 3 bases and J by 4 bases, with 7 bases between the two germline ends. The CDR3 DNA reads TGTGCCTGGAGCCCCCAAGGAAACACCATATATTTT. Translating gives CAWSPQGNTIYF.

The chain carries TRBV4-1 and TRBJ2-1; TRBD2 agrees at 7 bases. The germline CDR1 and CDR2 sequences are MGHRA and YSYEKL. The CDR3 spans 15 residues. Trimming removed 1 base from V and 5 bases from J; junction bases left unmatched: 5. CDR3 sequence: CASSQVAGDNNEQFF. The CDR3 region has the DNA TGCGCCAGCAGCCAAGTTGCGGGGGATAACAATGAGCAGTTCTTC.

This clone was recorded once. This rearrangement joins TRBV7-9 to TRBJ1-4; D may be TRBD1 (5 bases). V shed 3 bases and J shed 8 bases, with 7 bases lying between them. The CDR3 has 12 amino acids. Germline loops: CDR1 SEHNR, CDR2 FQNEAQ (reference sequence). The CDR3, as DNA: TGTGCCAGCAGCTTCTCAGGGGAAAAACTGTTTTTT. This gives the protein CASSFSGEKLFF.

This clone was seen more than once but under ten times. The same CDR3 also results from other DNA sequences found in this sample. The CDR3 region has the DNA TGTGCCAGCAGCTTGGCACCGGGGGGCTCTGGAAACACCATATATTTT. The encoded protein is CASSLAPGGSGNTIYF. The gene calls are TRBV5-8 and TRBJ1-3, with D maybe TRBD1 (5 bases). V dropped 0 bases and J dropped 0 bases, with 10 bases sitting between them. The germline V gene encodes CDR1 SGHTS and CDR2 YDEGEE. The CDR3 sequence is 16 residues long.